Listed below are T cell receptor beta chains from one sample, sequenced in a study of blood T cell repertoires in COVID-19. Sequenced by immunoSEQ multiplex PCR; TCRdb stores in-frame clones only, minus some. Among 210,000 or so clones listed, under 90% were seen once. Sample: PBMCs or T cells enriched from blood (not recorded which). Every receptor here comes from a man aged 55 to 70 who had recovered from COVID-19. Both conserved end residues are part of each CDR3. D genes are given only for firm matches. Clone size is shown for a subset of rows, as once, few, many or a class of expanded clone.

TRBJ2-1 | . | TRBV5-1 | TRBD1 | TGCGCCAGCAGCTCCGGGACAGGCTACAATGAGCAGTTCTTC | CASSSGTGYNEQFF
TRBJ1-1 | . | TRBV11-1 | . | TGTGCCAGCAGCCTCCCAGGGGCCCCCGGCCCAGCTTTCTTT | CASSLPGAPGPAFF
TRBJ1-1 | . | TRBV30 | . | TGTGCCTGGAGTACAGGTTTGAACACTGAAGCTTTCTTT | CAWSTGLNTEAFF
TRBJ2-5 | once | TRBV5-5 | TRBD2 | TGTGCCAGCGGCCGAGCGGGGGGCCTCGGAGAGACCCAGTACTTC | CASGRAGGLGETQYF
TRBJ2-3 | . | TRBV18 | TRBD1 | TGTGCCAGCTCACCCCTAACAGGGGGCTGGACAGATACGCAGTATTTT | CASSPLTGGWTDTQYF
TRBJ1-6 | . | TRBV24-1 | . | TGTGCCACCAGTGTCCCCGGGAGGGCGGTTTCACCCCTCCACTTT | CATSVPGRAVSPLHF
TRBJ2-3 | . | TRBV5-6 | TRBD1 | TGTGCCAGCAGACCGGGACAGGATAGCACAGATACGCAGTATTTT | CASRPGQDSTDTQYF
TRBJ1-6 | . | TRBV3-1/TRBV3-2 | . | TGTGCCAGCAGCCAAGATAGTTATAATTCACCCCTCCACTTT | CASSQDSYNSPLHF
TRBJ1-1 | . | TRBV18 | . | TGTGCCAGCACTCCGAACCGAAACACTGAAGCTTTCTTT | CASTPNRNTEAFF
TRBJ2-7 | . | TRBV6-5 | TRBD1 | TGTGCCAGCAAACATGGGACAGGGGGCGTCTACGAGCAGTACTTC | CASKHGTGGVYEQYF
TRBJ2-1 | . | TRBV18 | TRBD2 | TGTGCCAGCTCACCACTGTCGGGGGGGACATACAATGAGCAGTTCTTC | CASSPLSGGTYNEQFF
TRBJ1-2 | . | TRBV7-6 | . | TGTGCCAGCACCGAGGAGGCGGCAGGATTCTATGGCTACACCTTC | CASTEEAAGFYGYTF
TRBJ2-2 | . | TRBV5-5 | . | TGTGCCAGCAGCTTGCGTCTATCCACCGGGGAGCTGTTTTTT | CASSLRLSTGELFF